Below, one TCR beta chain is given with its context. What it binds is unknown. From the reads, TCRdb called clonotypes with MiXCR, one entry per CDR3 protein. The sample lists 90,000 to 110,000 distinct CDR3 sequences, approximately 28% occurring once. Germline assignment: CDR1 MNHEY and CDR2 SMNVEV (reference sequence). Trimming took off 4 bases at V and 7 bases at J, with 15 bases between the two ends. The length of the CDR3 is 14 residues. The data derive from a study of T cell repertoires in cytomegalovirus infection. At the level of the study: Alongside well-studied HLA-B-restricted CMV epitopes, recently identified HLA-C-restricted CMV epitopes were also used. A matching HLA type, together with CMV infection, was signaled by public TCR beta signatures. Notes on the study in general: The cumulative frequency of public TCR beta families distinguished individuals who carried CMV together with the relevant HLA.

The V and J genes are TRBV27 and TRBJ2-3, with D perhaps assigned TRBD1 or TRBD2 (5 bases each). This sample comprised CD8+ T cells from cultured PBMCs, obtained from culture after CMV antigen stimulation. The clonotype originates from a human donor in good health (CMV status not recorded). Some clones in this sample may be carry-over from other donors' samples. The CDR3 loop reads CASSYWGNLNTQYF. In DNA form, the CDR3 reads TGTGCCAGCAGTTATTGGGGGAATTTGAATACGCAGTATTTT.